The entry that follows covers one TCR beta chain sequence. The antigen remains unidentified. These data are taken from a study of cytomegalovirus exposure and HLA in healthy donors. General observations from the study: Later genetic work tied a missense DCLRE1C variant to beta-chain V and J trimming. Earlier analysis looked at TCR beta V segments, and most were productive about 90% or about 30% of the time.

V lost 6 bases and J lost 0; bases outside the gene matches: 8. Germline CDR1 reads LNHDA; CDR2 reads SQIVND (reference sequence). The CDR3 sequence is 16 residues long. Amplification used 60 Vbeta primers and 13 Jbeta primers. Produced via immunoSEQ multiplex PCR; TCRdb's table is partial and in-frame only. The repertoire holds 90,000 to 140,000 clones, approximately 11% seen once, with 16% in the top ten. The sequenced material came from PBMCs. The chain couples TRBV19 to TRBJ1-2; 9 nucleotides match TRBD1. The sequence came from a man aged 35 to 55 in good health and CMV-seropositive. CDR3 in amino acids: CASRKDRGEANYGYTF. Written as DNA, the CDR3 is TGTGCCAGTAGAAAGGACAGGGGAGAGGCTAACTATGGCTACACCTTC.